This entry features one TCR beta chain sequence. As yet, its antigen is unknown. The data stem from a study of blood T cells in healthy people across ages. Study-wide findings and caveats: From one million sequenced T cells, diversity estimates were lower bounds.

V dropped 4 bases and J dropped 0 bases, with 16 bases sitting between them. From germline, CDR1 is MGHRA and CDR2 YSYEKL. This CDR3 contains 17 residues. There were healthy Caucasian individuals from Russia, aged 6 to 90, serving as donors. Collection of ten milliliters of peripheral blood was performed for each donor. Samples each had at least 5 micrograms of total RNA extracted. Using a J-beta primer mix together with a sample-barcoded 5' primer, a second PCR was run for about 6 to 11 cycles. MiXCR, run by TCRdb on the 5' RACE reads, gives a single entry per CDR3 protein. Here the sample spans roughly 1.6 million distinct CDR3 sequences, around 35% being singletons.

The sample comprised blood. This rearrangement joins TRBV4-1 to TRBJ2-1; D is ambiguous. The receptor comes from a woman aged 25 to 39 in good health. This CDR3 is CASSPTPLAVSYNEQFF. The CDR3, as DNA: TGCGCCAGCAGCCCCACCCCACTGGCGGTCTCCTACAATGAGCAGTTCTTC.